The present entry profiles one TCR beta chain with its context. Seattle researchers signed up patients amid active infection and tracked them longitudinally. The data stem from a study of blood T cell repertoires in COVID-19. Background on the study: The United States, Italy and Spain supplied acute and convalescent COVID-19 samples. T cells, B-cell-depleted T cells, or PBMCs provided the cDNA or gDNA that served as material.

Germline CDR1 is MNHEY and CDR2 is SMNVEV (reference sequence). CDR3 length: 16 residues. The J segment lost 4 bases and the V segment lost 1 base, leaving 7 bases of the junction unmatched. Study processing details: Amplification of reference gene primers was used by the study to estimate nucleated cell counts. Some clones are missing from TCRdb's copy, which holds only in-frame ones; the method was immunoSEQ multiplex PCR. V and J calls and clone size come straight from that table; D and trimming were deduced from the DNA. The sample shows 250,000 to 350,000 clones, roughly 83% of them seen only once.

The rearrangement links TRBV27 to TRBJ2-1; 7 bases agree with TRBD1. The origin of this receptor is a human donor with COVID-19, enrolled during active disease. The donor label of this sample is uncertain. Source material: peripheral blood. The CDR3 DNA is TGTGCCAGCAGTTTATTGCCGGGACAGCTTTACAATGAGCAGTTCTTC. Protein: CASSLLPGQLYNEQFF.